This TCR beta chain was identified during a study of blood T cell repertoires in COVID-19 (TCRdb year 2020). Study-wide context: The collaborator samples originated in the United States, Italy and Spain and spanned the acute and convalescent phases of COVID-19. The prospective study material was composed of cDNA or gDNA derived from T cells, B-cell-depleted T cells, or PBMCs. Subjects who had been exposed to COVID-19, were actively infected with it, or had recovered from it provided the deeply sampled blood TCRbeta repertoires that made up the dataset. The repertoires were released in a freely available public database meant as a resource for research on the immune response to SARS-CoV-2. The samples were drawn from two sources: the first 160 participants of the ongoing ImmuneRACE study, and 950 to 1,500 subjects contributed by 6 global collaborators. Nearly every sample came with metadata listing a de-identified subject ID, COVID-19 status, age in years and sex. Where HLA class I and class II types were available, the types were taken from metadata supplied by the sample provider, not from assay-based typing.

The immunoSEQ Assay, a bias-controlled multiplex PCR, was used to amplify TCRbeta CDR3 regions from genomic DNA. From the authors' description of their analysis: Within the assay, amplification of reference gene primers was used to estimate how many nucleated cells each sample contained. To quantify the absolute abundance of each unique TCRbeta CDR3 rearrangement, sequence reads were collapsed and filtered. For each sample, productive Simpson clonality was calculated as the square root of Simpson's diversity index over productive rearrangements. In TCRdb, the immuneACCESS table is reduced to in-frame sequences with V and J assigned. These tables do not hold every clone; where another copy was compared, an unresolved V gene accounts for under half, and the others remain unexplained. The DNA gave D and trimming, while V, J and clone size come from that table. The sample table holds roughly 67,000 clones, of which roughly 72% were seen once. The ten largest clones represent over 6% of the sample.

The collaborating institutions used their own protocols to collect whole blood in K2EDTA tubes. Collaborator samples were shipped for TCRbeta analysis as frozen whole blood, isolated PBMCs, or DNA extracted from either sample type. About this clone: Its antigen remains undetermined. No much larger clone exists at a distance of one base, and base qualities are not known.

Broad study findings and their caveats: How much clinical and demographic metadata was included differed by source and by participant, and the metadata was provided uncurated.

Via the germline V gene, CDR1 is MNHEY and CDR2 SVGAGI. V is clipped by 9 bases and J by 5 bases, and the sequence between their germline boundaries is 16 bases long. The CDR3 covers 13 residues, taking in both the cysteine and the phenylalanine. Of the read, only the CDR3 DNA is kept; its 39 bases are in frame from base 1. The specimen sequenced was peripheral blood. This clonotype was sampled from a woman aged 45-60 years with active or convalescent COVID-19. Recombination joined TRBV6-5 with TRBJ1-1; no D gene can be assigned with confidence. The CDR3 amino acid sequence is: CASWRSESTEAFF. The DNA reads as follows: TGTGCCAGTTGGAGGTCGGAGAGTACTGAAGCTTTCTTT.